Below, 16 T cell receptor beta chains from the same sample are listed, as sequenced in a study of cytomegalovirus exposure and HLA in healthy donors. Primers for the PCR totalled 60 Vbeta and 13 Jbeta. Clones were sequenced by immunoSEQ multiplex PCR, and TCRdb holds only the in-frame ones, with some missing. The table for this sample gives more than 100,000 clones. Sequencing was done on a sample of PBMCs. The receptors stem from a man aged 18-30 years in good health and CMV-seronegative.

The CDR3, as DNA: TGCGCCAGCAATAGGGCAGTTGGGAGCTCCTACGAGCAGTACTTC. Amino acid sequence: CASNRAVGSSYEQYF. The rearrangement uses TRBV10-1 and TRBJ2-7; tentatively, D is TRBD2 (5 bases). The V gene lost 7 bases and the J gene lost 0 bases, with 16 bases spanning the gap. Germline assignment: CDR1 WNHNN and CDR2 SYGVQD (reference sequence). The CDR3 loop spans 15 amino acids.

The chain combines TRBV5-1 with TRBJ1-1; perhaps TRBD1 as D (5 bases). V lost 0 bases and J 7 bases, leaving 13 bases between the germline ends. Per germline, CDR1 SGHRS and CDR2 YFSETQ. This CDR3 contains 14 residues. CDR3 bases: TGCGCCAGCAGCTTGGTGGCAGGGTCAAATGAAGCTTTCTTT. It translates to CASSLVAGSNEAFF. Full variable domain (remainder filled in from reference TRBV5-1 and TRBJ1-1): KAGVTQTPRYLIKTRGQQVTLSCSPISGHRSVSWYQQTPGQGLQFLFEYFSETQRNKGNFPGRFSGRQFSNSRSEMNVSTLELGDSALYLCASSLVAGSNEAFFGQGTRLTVV.

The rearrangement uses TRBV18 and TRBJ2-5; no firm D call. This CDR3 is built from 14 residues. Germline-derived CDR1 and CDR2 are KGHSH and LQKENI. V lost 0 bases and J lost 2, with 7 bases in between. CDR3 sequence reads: CASSPPGAQETQYF. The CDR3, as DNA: TGTGCCAGCTCACCACCCGGTGCACAAGAGACCCAGTACTTC.

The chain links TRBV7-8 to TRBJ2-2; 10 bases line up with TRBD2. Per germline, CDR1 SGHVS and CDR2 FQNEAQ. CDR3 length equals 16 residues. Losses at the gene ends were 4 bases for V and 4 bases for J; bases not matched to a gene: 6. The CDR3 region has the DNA TGTGCCAGCAGCTGGAGCGGGAGGGCCACCACCGGGGAGCTGTTTTTT. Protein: CASSWSGRATTGELFF.

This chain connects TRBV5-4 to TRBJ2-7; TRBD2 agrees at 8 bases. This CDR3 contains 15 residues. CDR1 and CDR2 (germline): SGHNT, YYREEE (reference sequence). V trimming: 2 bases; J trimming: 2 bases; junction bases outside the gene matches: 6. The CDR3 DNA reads TGTGCCAGCAGCTTCACTAGCGGAGAGGCCTACGAGCAGTACTTC. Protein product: CASSFTSGEAYEQYF.

CDR3 amino acids: CASSLGGQRNTGELFF. The CDR3, as DNA: TGTGCCAGCAGCTTAGGGGGGCAGAGGAACACCGGGGAGCTGTTTTTT. This chain connects TRBV7-8 to TRBJ2-2; a weak D match, TRBD1 (6 bases). Trimming removed 1 base from V and 1 base from J, with 10 bases in between. The CDR3 spans 16 residues. Germline V lookup: CDR1 SGHVS, CDR2 FQNEAQ.

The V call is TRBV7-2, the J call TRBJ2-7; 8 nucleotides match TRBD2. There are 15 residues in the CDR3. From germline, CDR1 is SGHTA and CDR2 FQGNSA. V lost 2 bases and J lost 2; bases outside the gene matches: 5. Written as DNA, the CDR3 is TGTGCCAGCAGCTTATTCGGGGGGGGCCCCTACGAGCAGTACTTC. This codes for CASSLFGGGPYEQYF.

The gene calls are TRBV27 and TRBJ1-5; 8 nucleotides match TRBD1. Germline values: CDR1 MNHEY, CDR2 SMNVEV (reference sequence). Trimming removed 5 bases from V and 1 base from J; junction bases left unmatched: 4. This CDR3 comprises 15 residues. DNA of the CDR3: TGTGCCAGCAGTCCCGGACAGGGAAGCAATCAGCCCCAGCATTTT. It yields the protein CASSPGQGSNQPQHF.

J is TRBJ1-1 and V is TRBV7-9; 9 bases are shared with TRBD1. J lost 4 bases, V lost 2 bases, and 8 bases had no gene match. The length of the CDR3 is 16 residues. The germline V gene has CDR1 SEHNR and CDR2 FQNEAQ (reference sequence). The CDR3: CASSLKQGAGITEAFF. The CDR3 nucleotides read TGTGCCAGCAGCTTAAAACAGGGGGCCGGGATCACTGAAGCTTTCTTT.

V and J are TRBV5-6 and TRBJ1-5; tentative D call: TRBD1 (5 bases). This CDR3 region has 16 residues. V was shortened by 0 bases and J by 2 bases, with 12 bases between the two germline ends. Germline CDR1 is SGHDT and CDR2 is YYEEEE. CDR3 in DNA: TGTGCCAGCAGCTTGGGGGCAGGGACTGGCAATCAGCCCCAGCATTTT. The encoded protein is CASSLGAGTGNQPQHF.

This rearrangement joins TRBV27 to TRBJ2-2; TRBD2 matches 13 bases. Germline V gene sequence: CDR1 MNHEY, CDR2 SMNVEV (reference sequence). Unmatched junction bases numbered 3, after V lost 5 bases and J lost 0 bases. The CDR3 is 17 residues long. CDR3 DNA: TGTGCCAGCAGTCCTGGACTAGCGGGGGCGAACACCGGGGAGCTGTTTTTT. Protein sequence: CASSPGLAGANTGELFF.

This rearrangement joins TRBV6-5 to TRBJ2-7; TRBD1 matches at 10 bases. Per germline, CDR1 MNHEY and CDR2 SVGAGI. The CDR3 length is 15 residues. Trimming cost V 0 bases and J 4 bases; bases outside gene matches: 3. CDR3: CASSYSGTGVYEQYF. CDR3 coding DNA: TGTGCCAGCAGTTACTCGGGGACAGGGGTATACGAGCAGTACTTC.

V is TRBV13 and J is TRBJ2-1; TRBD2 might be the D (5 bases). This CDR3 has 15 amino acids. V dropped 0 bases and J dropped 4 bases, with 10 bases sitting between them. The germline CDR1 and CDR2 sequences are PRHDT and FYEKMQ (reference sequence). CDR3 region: CASSLGAAPYNEQFF. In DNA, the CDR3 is TGTGCCAGCAGCTTAGGAGCGGCACCATACAATGAGCAGTTCTTC.

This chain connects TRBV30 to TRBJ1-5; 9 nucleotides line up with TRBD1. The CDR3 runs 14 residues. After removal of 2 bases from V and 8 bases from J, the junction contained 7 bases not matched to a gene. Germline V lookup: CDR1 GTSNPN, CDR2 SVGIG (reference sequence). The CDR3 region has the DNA TGTGCCTGGAGTCAGAACAGGGGGCGAGAGCCCCAGCATTTT. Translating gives CAWSQNRGREPQHF. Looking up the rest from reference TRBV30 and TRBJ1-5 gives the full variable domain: SQTIHQWPATLVQPVGSPLSLECTVEGTSNPNLYWYRQAAGRGLQLLFYSVGIGQISSEVPQNLSASRPQDRQFILSSKKLLLSDSGFYLCAWSQNRGREPQHFGDGTRLSIL.

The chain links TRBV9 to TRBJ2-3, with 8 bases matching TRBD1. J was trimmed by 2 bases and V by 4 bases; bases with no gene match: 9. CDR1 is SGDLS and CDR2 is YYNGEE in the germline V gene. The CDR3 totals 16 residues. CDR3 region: CASSLQGAPTTDTQYF. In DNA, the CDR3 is TGTGCCAGCAGCCTCCAGGGGGCCCCCACCACAGATACGCAGTATTTT.

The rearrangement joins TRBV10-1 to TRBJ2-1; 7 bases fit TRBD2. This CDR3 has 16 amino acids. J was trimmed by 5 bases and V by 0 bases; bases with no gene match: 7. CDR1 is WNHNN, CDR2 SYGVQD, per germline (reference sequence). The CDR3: CASSESIAGPHNEQFF. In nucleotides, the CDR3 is TGCGCCAGCAGTGAGTCGATAGCGGGCCCCCACAATGAGCAGTTCTTC.